Here is one TCR beta chain with its context. The sample belongs to a study of T cells expressing NK-cell markers. This CDR3 spans 13 amino acids. CDR1 is MNHNY and CDR2 is SVGAGI in the germline V gene (reference sequence). One entry per CDR3 protein, without DNA, is what TCRdb gives after re-calling the 5' RACE reads. Its clone listing holds approximately 460,000 distinct CDR3 sequences. Input material: blood T cells: a sorted CD56 or NKG2C T cell subset, CD4+ or CD8+ T cells, or bulk PBMC T cells (not recorded which). The J gene is TRBJ1-1, the V gene TRBV6-6. This sequence originates from a woman between 18 and 69 years old in good health. Here the CDR3 reads CASRPTLNTEAFF.